These 27 T cell receptor beta chains originate from one sample sequenced in a study of shared clonotypes between healthy human individuals. Repertoires were generated with immunoSEQ multiplex PCR, while TCRdb's copy carries only in-frame clones and drops some. The repertoire consists of around 1.1 million clones, with 70% to 80% occurring once and the leading ten covering roughly 0.57%. The sequenced sample was memory CD4+ T cells from PBMCs. Specified subset: CD45RA-negative fraction. The receptors stem from a man between 18 and 29 years old in good health. Some clones in this sample may be carry-over from other donors' samples.

The J gene is TRBJ2-2, the V gene TRBV19, with 8 bases lining up with TRBD2. The CDR3 runs 17 residues. V shed 5 bases, J shed 4 bases, and the junction held 12 bases outside the gene matches. In germline, CDR1 is LNHDA, CDR2 SQIVND (reference sequence). The CDR3 DNA is TGTGCCAGTAGTTCATCCGGGACTAGACGTGGCACCGGGGAGCTGTTTTTT. Its translation: CASSSSGTRRGTGELFF. Based on the CDR3 plus reference TRBV19 and TRBJ2-2, the full variable domain is DGGITQSPKYLFRKEGQNVTLSCEQNLNHDAMYWYRQDPGQGLRLIYYSQIVNDFQKGDIAEGYSVSREKKESFPLTVTSAQKNPTAFYLCASSSSGTRRGTGELFFGEGSRLTVL.

This chain links TRBV11-3 with TRBJ2-1; D ambiguous. Germline V gene data show CDR1 as SGHNT and CDR2 as YENEEA. CDR3 length equals 12 residues. Trimming stripped 8 bases from V and 1 base from J, with 6 bases between. CDR3 protein: CASGVSYNEQFF. The CDR3 nucleotides read TGTGCCAGCGGGGTGTCCTACAATGAGCAGTTCTTC.

This rearrangement joins TRBV27 to TRBJ1-5; 9 positions agree with TRBD1. CDR3 length: 15 residues. Germline CDR1 is MNHEY and CDR2 is SMNVEV (reference sequence). Losses at the gene ends were 0 bases for V and 6 bases for J; bases not matched to a gene: 3. CDR3 region: CASSLSDRGSQPQHF. The CDR3 region has the DNA TGTGCCAGCAGTTTATCGGACAGGGGCAGTCAGCCCCAGCATTTT.

This clone was seen at least ten times. The J gene is TRBJ2-3, the V gene TRBV2; D is unresolved. The CDR3 spans 13 residues. In germline, CDR1 is SNHLY, CDR2 FYNNEI. The V end was cut by 4 bases, the J end by 4 bases, with 9 bases between. This CDR3 is CASSGERSDTQYF. The CDR3 DNA is TGTGCCAGCAGTGGGGAACGCTCAGATACGCAGTATTTT.

This chain connects TRBV5-1 to TRBJ1-2, with TRBD1 matching over 10 bases. V lost 4 bases to trimming and J lost 4 bases; unmatched junction nucleotides: 10. The CDR3 spans 16 residues. Germline V CDR1 and CDR2: SGHRS, YFSETQ. This CDR3 reads CASSHNPGTGAYGYTF. Written as DNA, the CDR3 is TGCGCCAGCAGCCATAACCCCGGGACAGGGGCCTATGGCTACACCTTC.

The chain uses TRBV11-2 and TRBJ1-1; D may be TRBD1 (5 bases). Germline V gives CDR1 SGHAT, CDR2 FQNNGV. Trimming removed 5 bases from V and 2 bases from J, with 18 bases in between. The CDR3 extends over 16 amino acids. CDR3: CASSPNRPPANTEAFF. CDR3 DNA sequence: TGTGCCAGCAGCCCAAACAGGCCCCCCGCCAACACTGAAGCTTTCTTT.

This chain links TRBV18 with TRBJ2-2, with 13 bases fitting TRBD2. This CDR3 is built from 17 residues. V lost 6 bases to trimming and J lost 5 bases; unmatched junction nucleotides: 9. CDR1 and CDR2 from the germline V gene are KGHSH and LQKENI. DNA for the CDR3: TGTGCCAGCTCCTTCGGACTAGCGGGAGTCGGGACCGGGGAGCTGTTTTTT. Its protein is CASSFGLAGVGTGELFF.

This sequence joins TRBV29-1 and TRBJ2-5; TRBD1 aligns across 7 bases. Germline V gene data show CDR1 as SQVTM and CDR2 as ANQGSEA. The CDR3 has 13 residues. V lost 3 bases to trimming and J lost 4 bases; unmatched junction nucleotides: 5. DNA for the CDR3: TGCAGCGTTGACGGGACAGTAAGAGAGACCCAGTACTTC. Amino acids: CSVDGTVRETQYF.

This clone showed up many times. This sample includes further DNA sequences coding for the same CDR3. The chain couples TRBV6-5 to TRBJ1-2, with D perhaps TRBD1 (5 bases). This CDR3 comprises 12 residues. Germline values: CDR1 MNHEY, CDR2 SVGAGI. V was clipped by 6 bases and J by 8 bases, with 13 bases between them. DNA of the CDR3: TGTGCCAGCAGCGACGGGGGTAGGGGCTACACCTTC. It yields the protein CASSDGGRGYTF.

There are a few counts of this clone. The chain combines TRBV19 with TRBJ1-1; D call uncertain. From germline, CDR1 is LNHDA and CDR2 SQIVND (reference sequence). The V end lost 9 bases, the J end lost 4 bases, and 15 bases lay between the germline ends. The CDR3 is 13 amino acids. The CDR3 coding sequence is TGTGCCAGCGCTACGACCGGGCCCACTGAAGCTTTCTTT. Protein sequence: CASATTGPTEAFF.

The chain couples TRBV28 to TRBJ1-2; no firm D call. Per germline, CDR1 MDHEN and CDR2 SYDVKM. The V and J ends lost 5 bases and 8 bases respectively, with 9 bases between them. This CDR3 spans 11 amino acids. CDR3 loop: CASSQTRGYTF. CDR3 bases: TGTGCCAGCAGTCAAACTCGGGGCTACACCTTC.

Only a few counts were recorded for this clone. This chain links TRBV9 with TRBJ2-1, with TRBD1 identical over 7 bases. V shed 2 bases, J shed 8 bases, and the junction held 16 bases outside the gene matches. The CDR3 loop spans 17 amino acids. Germline values: CDR1 SGDLS, CDR2 YYNGEE. Here the CDR3 DNA reads TGTGCCAGCAGCGTTCTCTTTGAGGGGGCAGCAGGCTATGAGCAGTTCTTC. Translating gives CASSVLFEGAAGYEQFF.

The CDR3 DNA reads as TGTGCCAGCAGAACAGCCTCGAGGGGCAATCAGCCCCAGCATTTT. This sequence encodes CASRTASRGNQPQHF. The chain employs TRBV28 and TRBJ1-5; unclear D gene. The CDR3 contains 15 residues. Trimming took off 6 bases at V and 2 bases at J, with 14 bases between the two ends. Germline V gene data show CDR1 as MDHEN and CDR2 as SYDVKM.

About this clone: Distinct nucleotide sequences in the sample also encode this CDR3. This chain uses TRBV30 with TRBJ2-5, with unresolved D. This CDR3 has 11 residues. The ends were cut back, 3 bases at V and 5 bases at J, with 7 bases in the middle. CDR1 is GTSNPN, CDR2 SVGIG, per germline (reference sequence). CDR3 DNA: TGTGCCTGGAGAGAGGAGGAGACCCAGTACTTC. Its translation: CAWREEETQYF.

CDR3 protein: CASSARTSGSTDTQYF. DNA for the CDR3: TGTGCCAGCAGCGCCCGGACTAGCGGGAGCACAGATACGCAGTATTTT. The chain carries TRBV7-2 and TRBJ2-3; 11 bases map to TRBD2. CDR1 and CDR2 (germline): SGHTA, FQGNSA. The CDR3 is 16 amino acids. The trim removed 5 bases at V and 0 bases at J, leaving 4 bases unmatched.

The genes are TRBV2 and TRBJ2-2; 10 nucleotides agree with TRBD1. CDR1 and CDR2 from the germline V gene are SNHLY and FYNNEI. The CDR3 length is 16 residues. Unmatched junction bases numbered 6, after V lost 4 bases and J lost 4 bases. The CDR3 DNA reads as TGTGCCAGCAGTGTGGGGACAGGGGCTGGCACCGGGGAGCTGTTTTTT. Translation: CASSVGTGAGTGELFF.

The V gene is TRBV14, the J gene TRBJ1-1; 8 bases map to TRBD1. This CDR3 region has 16 residues. Losses at the gene ends were 0 bases for V and 3 bases for J; bases not matched to a gene: 6. Germline V gene data show CDR1 as SGHDN and CDR2 as FVKESK. In DNA, the CDR3 is TGTGCCAGCAGCCAAGATCCGAGACAGGGGTACACTGAAGCTTTCTTT. As protein: CASSQDPRQGYTEAFF.

This clone appeared a few times. The chain has TRBV2 and TRBJ1-3; the D gene is possibly TRBD1 (6 bases). Germline CDR1 is SNHLY and CDR2 is FYNNEI. This CDR3 comprises 16 residues. V was cut by 3 bases and J by 0 bases, with 12 bases left in between. The CDR3 loop is CASSETDSRSGNTIYF. As DNA, the CDR3 is TGTGCCAGCAGTGAGACGGACAGCCGCTCTGGAAACACCATATATTTT.

This clone appeared a single time. The chain joins TRBV7-8 to TRBJ1-1, with a possible D match to TRBD1 (5 bases). Trimming shortened V by 2 bases and J by 1 base, and 11 bases separated the two germline ends. Germline loops: CDR1 SGHVS, CDR2 FQNEAQ. The CDR3 length is 15 residues. CDR3 region: CASSLFGGKNTEAFF. CDR3 in DNA: TGTGCCAGCAGCTTATTCGGGGGAAAGAACACTGAAGCTTTCTTT.

This chain's CDR3 is CASSPPRAGVRTDTQYF. The CDR3 DNA follows: TGTGCCAGCAGTCCACCTAGGGCAGGGGTTAGGACAGATACGCAGTATTTT. The chain joins TRBV27 to TRBJ2-3; weak D call: TRBD1 (6 bases). The germline CDR1 and CDR2 sequences are MNHEY and SMNVEV (reference sequence). V was pared by 5 bases and J by 3 bases, with 21 bases between. This CDR3 contains 17 residues.

The V and J genes are TRBV2 and TRBJ1-1; the D is unclear. Germline CDR1 SNHLY, CDR2 FYNNEI. This CDR3 region has 14 residues. V gave up 7 bases and J gave up 1 base, with 13 bases separating them. CDR3 sequence (DNA): TGTGCCAGCACCCTACTCTCCGAGAACACTGAAGCTTTCTTT. Amino acids: CASTLLSENTEAFF.

The rearrangement uses TRBV5-4 and TRBJ2-3; TRBD2 agrees at 9 bases. The CDR3 consists of 15 residues. The J segment lost 3 bases and the V segment lost 4 bases, leaving 6 bases of the junction unmatched. Germline-derived CDR1 and CDR2 are SGHNT and YYREEE (reference sequence). CDR3 sequence reads: CASSPGGLATDTQYF. For the CDR3, the DNA is TGTGCCAGCAGCCCGGGGGGACTAGCAACAGATACGCAGTATTTT. The entire variable domain, with the rest obtained from reference TRBV5-4 and TRBJ2-3, is as follows: ETGVTQSPTHLIKTRGQQVTLRCSSQSGHNTVSWYQQALGQGPQFIFQYYREEENGRGNFPPRFSGLQFPNYSSELNVNALELDDSALYLCASSPGGLATDTQYFGPGTRLTVL.

The chain carries TRBV5-1 and TRBJ1-4, with no clear D. Looked up from germline, CDR1 is SGHRS and CDR2 is YFSETQ. V gave up 3 bases and J gave up 5 bases, with 11 bases separating them. The CDR3 totals 14 residues. Here the CDR3 reads CASSYTAVNEKLFF. For the CDR3, the DNA is TGCGCCAGCAGCTATACAGCCGTCAATGAAAAACTGTTTTTT. The full variable domain, its missing parts supplied by reference TRBV5-1 and TRBJ1-4, is KAGVTQTPRYLIKTRGQQVTLSCSPISGHRSVSWYQQTPGQGLQFLFEYFSETQRNKGNFPGRFSGRQFSNSRSEMNVSTLELGDSALYLCASSYTAVNEKLFFGSGTQLSVL.

The chain combines TRBV11-2 with TRBJ2-5, with 11 bases lining up with TRBD2. The end of the DNA is better explained by TRBJ2-7, so the J call may be wrong. The CDR3 contains 15 residues. Germline loops: CDR1 SGHAT, CDR2 FQNNGV. The CDR3 spells CASSIGTSGSYEQYF. CDR3 coding DNA: TGTGCCAGCAGCATTGGGACTAGCGGCTCCTACGAGCAGTACTTC.

The genes are TRBV7-8 and TRBJ2-7; 11 bases are a match to TRBD2. CDR1 and CDR2 from the germline V gene are SGHVS and FQNEAQ. The length of the CDR3 is 14 residues. Trimming cost V 9 bases and J 6 bases; bases outside gene matches: 10. The CDR3 bases are TGTGCCAGTAGAACTAGCGGGAGAGGTGGCGAGCAGTACTTC. Encoded protein: CASRTSGRGGEQYF.

The chain employs TRBV28 and TRBJ1-1, with a tentative D call TRBD1 (6 bases). Trimming pared 10 bases from V and 5 bases from J, leaving 20 bases between. Germline CDR1 MDHEN, CDR2 SYDVKM. The CDR3 loop spans 14 amino acids. The CDR3 coding sequence is TGTGCCACCTCGGGACATCCCGGAGAAACTGAAGCTTTCTTT. Translation gives CATSGHPGETEAFF.

This chain links TRBV7-2 with TRBJ2-7; no clear D gene. CDR3 length: 11 amino acids. Germline assignment: CDR1 SGHTA and CDR2 FQGNSA. The V and J ends lost 5 bases and 5 bases respectively, with 7 bases between them. CDR3 amino acids: CASSRGDEQYF. CDR3 coding DNA: TGTGCCAGCAGCCGCGGAGACGAGCAGTACTTC.